A selection of T cell receptor beta chains follows, all from one sample in a study of CD8 T cells in ankylosing spondylitis. TCRdb re-called the 5' RACE reads through MiXCR, storing one row per CDR3 protein. The repertoire includes 200,000 to 250,000 distinct CDR3 sequences, around 24% of them detected once, and under 7% sits in the top ten. Sequences were obtained from blood, either unsorted or a sorted T cell fraction (not recorded which). These receptors all stem from a male donor with ankylosing spondylitis or in good health (not recorded which). Both conserved end residues are part of each CDR3. The D gene is left open where the match is weak. A clone size is listed for some rows: how often the clone was seen (once, few, many), or a class if it is expanded.

d_call	j_call	clone_size	v_call	cdr3_nt	cdr3_aa
-	TRBJ2-7	-	TRBV7-7	TGTGCTAGCAGCTTAAGCGCAGCAGTATTCTACGAGCAGTACTTC	CASSLSAAVFYEQYF
-	TRBJ2-3	-	TRBV5-1	TGCGCCAGCAGGAGGACAGCGACCACAGATACGCAGTATTTT	CASRRTATTDTQYF
-	TRBJ2-1	many	TRBV11-2	TGTGCCAGCAGCTTAGCGCTAGGCTACAATGAGCAGTTCTTC	CASSLALGYNEQFF
-	TRBJ2-1	once	TRBV12-3/TRBV12-4	TGTGCCAGCAGTTTGGCTAGAATTGAGCAGTTCTTC	CASSLARIEQFF
-	TRBJ1-1	many	TRBV13	TGTGCCAGCAGCTTAGACCCCCGCCCTAAGGCGACTGAAGCTTTCTTT	CASSLDPRPKATEAFF
TRBD2	TRBJ2-5	few	TRBV24-1	TGTGCCACCAGTGTTACTAGCGGGAGAGGTGTCGCAGAGACCCAGTACTTC	CATSVTSGRGVAETQYF
TRBD2	TRBJ2-1	-	TRBV20-1	TGCAGTGCCGTGCCCCTCTCTAGCGGATACAATGAGCAGTTCTTC	CSAVPLSSGYNEQFF
-	TRBJ2-7	-	TRBV15	TGTGCCACCAGCAGAGATATGCGGTACGAGCAGTACTTC	CATSRDMRYEQYF
TRBD1	TRBJ2-7	many	TRBV7-2	TGTGCCAGCAGCTTAGTAGGGACAGGCTCCTACGAGCAGTACTTC	CASSLVGTGSYEQYF
-	TRBJ2-1	many	TRBV20-1	TGCAGTGCTAGATCACCCGGGACGGCCTACAATGAGCAGTTCTTC	CSARSPGTAYNEQFF
-	TRBJ2-1	many	TRBV3-1	TGTGCCAGCAGCAAGAACAATGAGCAGTTCTTC	CASSKNNEQFF
-	TRBJ1-1	many	TRBV9	TGTGCCAGCAGCGCGAGACAAGGGGGTGAAGCTTTCTTT	CASSARQGGEAFF
TRBD2	TRBJ2-3	many	TRBV3-1	TGTGCCAGCAGCCAAGGACCGGGAGGTAGCGGGAAAACAGATACGCAGTATTTT	CASSQGPGGSGKTDTQYF
TRBD2	TRBJ2-1	-	TRBV29-1	TGCAGCGTAACCAAGCAGGGGCTACGCGGCACTAGCGGTCTTTACAATGAGCAGTTCTTC	CSVTKQGLRGTSGLYNEQFF
-	TRBJ2-2	few	TRBV10-3	TGTGCCATCAGTGGAGGGTCCCCCGGGGAGCTGTTTTTT	CAISGGSPGELFF
-	TRBJ2-3	many	TRBV2	TGTGCCAGCAGTGTGTCTAGCAACACAGATACGCAGTATTTT	CASSVSSNTDTQYF
TRBD2	TRBJ2-5	few	TRBV29-1	TGCAGCGTTGAAAAACCGGGACTAGCGGGAGAGACCCAGTACTTC	CSVEKPGLAGETQYF
-	TRBJ1-1	many	TRBV5-1	TGCGCCAGCAGCTTGACACCGAACACTGAAGCTTTCTTT	CASSLTPNTEAFF
-	TRBJ2-2	many	TRBV24-1	TGTGCCACCAGTGGCAGAGGCCGGGACACCGGGGAGCTGTTTTTT	CATSGRGRDTGELFF
-	TRBJ1-3	many	TRBV12-3/TRBV12-4	TGTGCCAGTGATGAGGGAGGACCCCAGGGAAACACCATATATTTT	CASDEGGPQGNTIYF
-	TRBJ1-5	many	TRBV7-2	TGTGCCAGCAGCTTAGTGCCGGGCAATCAGCCCCAGCATTTT	CASSLVPGNQPQHF
-	TRBJ1-4	few	TRBV5-1	TGCGCCAGCAGCTCTCAGGGCGGGACTAATGAAAAACTGTTTTTT	CASSSQGGTNEKLFF
-	TRBJ1-1	few	TRBV20-1	TGCAGTGCTCCTCCCCCCGGCCCTGGCCCTGAAGCTTTCTTT	CSAPPPGPGPEAFF
TRBD2	TRBJ2-1	many	TRBV20-1	TGCAGTGCCCGAGAACTAGCGGGAGGGACTGGTGAGCAGTTCTTC	CSARELAGGTGEQFF
-	TRBJ2-7	many	TRBV20-1	TGCAGTGCTTCGGGCGACAGGAGGGGCCGCTCCTACGAGCAGTACTTC	CSASGDRRGRSYEQYF
TRBD2	TRBJ2-5	-	TRBV5-1	TGCGCCAGCAGCTCTGGACTAGCGGGAGTAGTGGAGACCCAGTACTTC	CASSSGLAGVVETQYF
-	TRBJ2-7	many	TRBV20-1	TGCAGTGCTAGAGGGGTGTTAGTGGGTCCCTACGAGCAGTACTTC	CSARGVLVGPYEQYF
TRBD2	TRBJ2-1	-	TRBV5-5	TGTGCCAGCAGCTTGGTAGCGGGAGGGCCCTACAATGAGCAGTTCTTC	CASSLVAGGPYNEQFF
TRBD2	TRBJ2-2	many	TRBV4-3	TGCGCCAGCAGCCAAGGAAGCGGGAGGAACACCGGGGAGCTGTTTTTT	CASSQGSGRNTGELFF
TRBD1	TRBJ1-1	many	TRBV20-1	TGCAGTGCTACCCCGCCGGGACAGGGTTACCCTGAAGCTTTCTTT	CSATPPGQGYPEAFF
-	TRBJ2-7	few	TRBV20-1	TGCAGTGCTAGATGGGGGCTAAACTACGAGCAGTACTTC	CSARWGLNYEQYF
-	TRBJ2-5	many	TRBV5-5	TGTGCCAGCAGCTCCCAGGGGGGAGTGGAGACCCAGTACTTC	CASSSQGGVETQYF
-	TRBJ1-5	-	TRBV12-3/TRBV12-4	TGTGCCAGCAGTTTAGCGCGACAGCCCCAGCATTTT	CASSLARQPQHF
-	TRBJ2-1	few	TRBV20-1	TGCAGTGCTGGGGGAATGAGCTCCTACAATGAGCAGTTCTTC	CSAGGMSSYNEQFF
-	TRBJ2-5	many	TRBV18	TGTGCCAGCTCACCGTTGCCCTTGGAGACCCAGTACTTC	CASSPLPLETQYF
-	TRBJ2-2	many	TRBV15	TGTGCCACCAGCAGAGATCCCAGTAGTTCAGCGGAGCTGTTTTTT	CATSRDPSSSAELFF
-	TRBJ2-5	many	TRBV6-1	TGTGCCAGCGAGACGGACCAAGAGACCCAGTACTTC	CASETDQETQYF
-	TRBJ2-1	many	TRBV11-2	TGTGCCAGCAGCTCCACAGGGAAGTTCAATGAGCAGTTCTTC	CASSSTGKFNEQFF
TRBD1	TRBJ2-5	many	TRBV5-1	TGCGCCAGCAGCACCGGGACAGGGTATGGGGAGACCCAGTACTTC	CASSTGTGYGETQYF
TRBD1	TRBJ1-1	many	TRBV20-1	TGCAGTGCTAGAGGGACTGCAATTAGGACAGGGATCGTTGGAACTGAAGCTTTCTTT	CSARGTAIRTGIVGTEAFF
-	TRBJ1-3	-	TRBV29-1	TGCAGCGTTGACCGAAGGAACTCTGGAAACACCATATATTTT	CSVDRRNSGNTIYF
-	TRBJ2-7	few	TRBV20-1	TGCAGTGCCAGGGGGTCCGGCGGAGGGGTCTACGAGCAGTACTTC	CSARGSGGGVYEQYF
-	TRBJ1-2	few	TRBV20-1	TGCAGTGCTCACGGGACCCCCGGCTACACCTTC	CSAHGTPGYTF
TRBD2	TRBJ2-2	many	TRBV7-8	TGTGCCGGAGCGGGAGGGCCAACCGGGGAGCTGTTTTTT	CAGAGGPTGELFF
-	TRBJ2-3	many	TRBV5-1	TGTGCCAGCAGCTTCACAGATACGCAGTATTTT	CASSFTDTQYF
TRBD2	TRBJ2-7	-	TRBV20-1	TGCAGTGCTAGAGAGGGGGGGAGGAACGAGCAGTACTTC	CSAREGGRNEQYF
-	TRBJ2-1	many	TRBV6-4	TGTGCCAGCAGTGAATTAGCGGCCACATACAATGAGCAGTTCTTC	CASSELAATYNEQFF
TRBD2	TRBJ2-1	many	TRBV29-1	TGCAGCGTTGTGTCGGGAGGAGGTGAGCAGTTCTTC	CSVVSGGGEQFF
-	TRBJ2-3	many	TRBV7-9	TGTGCCAGCAGCGGAGGGAGCTCAGATACGCAGTATTTT	CASSGGSSDTQYF
-	TRBJ2-7	-	TRBV6-2/TRBV6-3	TGTGCCAGCAGTTACTCAAGTCAGGGAATTAGCGCCTACGAGCAGTACTTC	CASSYSSQGISAYEQYF
-	TRBJ1-6	many	TRBV6-5	TGTGCCAGCAGTTACTCGATGATGAATCCTCCCCTCCACTTT	CASSYSMMNPPLHF
TRBD1	TRBJ1-2	-	TRBV12-3/TRBV12-4	TGTGCCAGCAGGGACAGGGGACCCCCTTATGGCTACACCTTC	CASRDRGPPYGYTF
-	TRBJ2-2	many	TRBV7-2	TGTGCCAGCAGCCCGTACATCGCCGGGGAGCTGTTTTTT	CASSPYIAGELFF
TRBD2	TRBJ2-1	-	TRBV20-1	TGCAGTGCTAGAGATAGACTAGCAACAAGCTCCTACAATGAGCAGTTCTTC	CSARDRLATSSYNEQFF
TRBD1	TRBJ1-2	many	TRBV4-1	TGCGCCAGCAGCCAGGGGGGACAGACGATTAACTATGGCTACACCTTC	CASSQGGQTINYGYTF
-	TRBJ2-5	many	TRBV7-8	TGTGCCAGCAGCTTAGCAGGTCGAGGCTCGGAGACCCAGTACTTC	CASSLAGRGSETQYF
-	TRBJ2-5	few	TRBV20-1	TGCAGTGCTAGAGATCAGAAGACCCAGTACTTC	CSARDQKTQYF
-	TRBJ2-4	few	TRBV29-1	TGCAGCGTTGAGGCAATAGCCAAAAACATTCAGTACTTC	CSVEAIAKNIQYF